Described below is a single T cell receptor beta chain sequence and its context. The data were produced by immunoSEQ multiplex PCR, yet TCRdb's version contains in-frame clones alone and is incomplete. The sample records 2 million to 2.5 million clones, around 95% being singletons. These data belong to a study of shared clonotypes between healthy human individuals. The CDR3 is 17 residues long. The germline CDR1 and CDR2 sequences are MNHEY and SMNVEV (reference sequence). V was shortened by 2 bases and J by 0 bases, with 13 bases between the two germline ends. Sequenced input: naive CD4+ T cells sorted from blood. Subset denoted: CD45RA+ positively selected. The sequence came from a man in his late teens or twenties in good health. This sequence joins TRBV27 and TRBJ1-4; D remains ambiguous. CDR3 loop: CASSLSRALATNEKLFF. The CDR3 coding sequence is TGTGCCAGCAGTTTAAGTCGGGCCCTCGCAACTAATGAAAAACTGTTTTTT.